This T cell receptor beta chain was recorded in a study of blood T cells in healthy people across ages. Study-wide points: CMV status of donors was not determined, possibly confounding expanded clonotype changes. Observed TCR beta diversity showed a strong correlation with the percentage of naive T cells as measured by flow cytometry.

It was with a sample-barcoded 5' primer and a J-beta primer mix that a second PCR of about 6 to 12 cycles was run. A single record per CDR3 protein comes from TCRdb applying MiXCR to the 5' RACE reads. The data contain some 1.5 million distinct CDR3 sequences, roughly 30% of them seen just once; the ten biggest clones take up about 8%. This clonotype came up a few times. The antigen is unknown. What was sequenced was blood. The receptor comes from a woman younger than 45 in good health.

The CDR3 sequence: CATSSLGSSYNEQFF. DNA of the CDR3: TGTGCCACCAGCAGTCTCGGTAGCTCCTACAATGAGCAGTTCTTC. The V and J genes are TRBV15 and TRBJ2-1; no reliable D call. Germline V gene sequence: CDR1 LNHNV, CDR2 YYDKDF (reference sequence). CDR3 size: 15 residues. Trimming shortened V by 3 bases and J by 0 bases, and 9 bases separated the two germline ends.